This T cell receptor beta chain emerged from a study of blood T cell repertoires in COVID-19. As for the study in general: From T cells, B-cell-depleted T cells, or PBMCs came the material, which was cDNA or gDNA.

Trimming pared 5 bases from V and 1 base from J, leaving 12 bases between. The CDR3 sequence is 14 residues long. The V gene's germline CDR1 is GTSNPN and CDR2 SVGIG (reference sequence). Only in-frame clones appear in the TCRdb table, and some are missing; sequencing was by immunoSEQ multiplex PCR. The sample includes a few hundred thousand clones, approximately 82% of them seen just once. Specimen: peripheral blood. This chain connects TRBV30 to TRBJ1-3; D is possibly TRBD1 (6 bases). This receptor was obtained from a woman aged 45-65 years with acute or convalescent COVID-19. CDR3 residues: CAWGGGGSGNTIYF. DNA of the CDR3: TGTGCCTGGGGGGGCGGCGGGTCTGGAAACACCATATATTTT.